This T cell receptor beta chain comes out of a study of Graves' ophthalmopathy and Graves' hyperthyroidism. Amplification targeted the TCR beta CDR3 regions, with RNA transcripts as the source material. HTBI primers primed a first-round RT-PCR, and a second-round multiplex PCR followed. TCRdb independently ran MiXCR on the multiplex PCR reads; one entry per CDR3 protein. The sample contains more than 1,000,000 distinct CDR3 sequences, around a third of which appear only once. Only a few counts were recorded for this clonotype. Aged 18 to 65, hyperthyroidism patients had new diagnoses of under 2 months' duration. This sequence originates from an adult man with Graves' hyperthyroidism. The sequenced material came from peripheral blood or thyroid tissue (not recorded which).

Written as DNA, the CDR3 is TGTGCCACTACAACAGGGGTTGGGTCGCATGGCTACACCTTC. It specifies CATTTGVGSHGYTF. The chain combines TRBV10-3 with TRBJ1-2; 7 nucleotides align to TRBD1. Looked up from germline, CDR1 is ENHRY and CDR2 is SYGVKD. Unmatched junction bases numbered 14, after V lost 10 bases and J lost 6 bases. This CDR3 region has 14 residues.